These 27 T cell receptor beta chains came from one sample sequenced in a study of blood T cell repertoires in COVID-19. Only in-frame clones appear in the TCRdb table, and some are missing; sequencing was by immunoSEQ multiplex PCR. Of around 360,000 clones listed, about 89% are singletons. The sequenced sample was peripheral blood. All receptors come from a woman in her twenties or thirties with COVID-19, enrolled during active disease.

The V call is TRBV25-1, the J call TRBJ2-3; TRBD1 matches at 9 bases. Germline loops: CDR1 MGHDK, CDR2 SYGVNS. With V trimmed by 6 bases and J by 1 base, 2 bases remained unmatched. This CDR3 has 14 residues. The CDR3 DNA follows: TGTGCCAGCAGGTACAGGGGGCGCACAGATACGCAGTATTTT. Translation: CASRYRGRTDTQYF. The variable domain in full, completed from reference TRBV25-1 and TRBJ2-3, reads EADIYQTPRYLVIGTGKKITLECSQTMGHDKMYWYQQDPGMELHLIHYSYGVNSTEKGDLSSESTVSRIRTEHFPLTLESARPSHTSQYLCASRYRGRTDTQYFGPGTRLTVL.

This clone was observed a handful of times. The rearrangement links TRBV5-5 to TRBJ2-7; 7 bases match TRBD2. CDR3 size: 15 residues. CDR1 is SGHKS, CDR2 YYEKEE, per germline (reference sequence). V lost 0 bases, J lost 4 bases, and 7 bases stayed unmatched. For the CDR3, the DNA is TGTGCCAGCAGCTTGGCCGGGGGGAGTTTATACGAGCAGTACTTC. It yields the protein CASSLAGGSLYEQYF.

The rearrangement joins TRBV10-2 to TRBJ1-1, with TRBD1 matching 8 bases. After removal of 2 bases from V and 4 bases from J, the junction contained 6 bases not matched to a gene. This CDR3 has 15 residues. CDR1 WSHSY and CDR2 SAAADI come from the germline V gene. The CDR3 reads CASSEPGQGITEAFF. In nucleotides, the CDR3 is TGCGCCAGCAGTGAGCCAGGACAGGGCATCACTGAAGCTTTCTTT.

The chain recombines TRBV6-2 or TRBV6-3 with TRBJ1-1; the match to TRBD1 covers 7 bases. Trimming took 4 bases from V and 0 from J; bases not matched to a gene: 5. CDR1 is MNHEY and CDR2 is SVGEGT in the germline V gene. The CDR3 is made up of 15 amino acids. CDR3 residues: CASSSHDRVNTEAFF. The CDR3, as DNA: TGTGCCAGCAGTTCTCACGACAGGGTGAACACTGAAGCTTTCTTT.

This clone was seen only once. The chain has TRBV3-1 (or the pseudogene TRBV3-2) and TRBJ1-2; D might be TRBD1 (6 bases). V was pared by 4 bases and J by 8 bases, with 17 bases between. The germline gives CDR1 LGHDT, CDR2 YNNKEL (reference sequence). The CDR3 consists of 14 residues. As DNA, the CDR3 is TGTGCCAGCAGCCCTCCATTGGGGGCAGGGGGCTACACCTTC. Its protein product is CASSPPLGAGGYTF.

This rearrangement joins TRBV6-5 to TRBJ1-2, with 8 bases aligning to TRBD1. CDR3 length: 13 amino acids. Looked up from germline, CDR1 is MNHEY and CDR2 is SVGAGI. Trimming removed 7 bases from V and 7 bases from J; junction bases left unmatched: 8. The CDR3 sequence: CASTPGTGLGYTF. In DNA form, the CDR3 reads TGTGCCAGCACCCCAGGGACAGGTCTTGGCTACACCTTC.

This clone was seen only once. V usage is TRBV4-1 and J usage is TRBJ1-3; no reliable D call. The CDR3 totals 15 residues. Germline assignment: CDR1 MGHRA and CDR2 YSYEKL. V shed 0 bases and J shed 2 bases, with 8 bases lying between them. The CDR3 reads CASSQEGTAGNTIYF. The CDR3 DNA sequence: TGCGCCAGCAGCCAAGAGGGCACAGCTGGAAACACCATATATTTT.

This chain uses TRBV2 with TRBJ2-5; TRBD1 matches 8 bases. Germline assignment: CDR1 SNHLY and CDR2 FYNNEI. With V trimmed by 6 bases and J by 4 bases, 10 bases remained unmatched. The CDR3 is 15 residues long. The CDR3 loop reads CASRGGAGGRETQYF. Here the CDR3 DNA reads TGTGCCAGCAGGGGTGGGGCAGGGGGCAGAGAGACCCAGTACTTC.

The V gene is TRBV2, the J gene TRBJ2-7; weak D call: TRBD1 (5 bases). The V end was cut by 7 bases, the J end by 0 bases, with 19 bases between. The germline CDR1 and CDR2 sequences are SNHLY and FYNNEI. The CDR3 sequence is 16 residues long. The CDR3 coding sequence is TGTGCCAGCAAGGGTAGGGGCCAGAATACCTCCTACGAGCAGTACTTC. This encodes CASKGRGQNTSYEQYF.

This chain connects TRBV5-4 to TRBJ2-1; the match to TRBD2 covers 8 bases. V lost 4 bases and J lost 4; bases outside the gene matches: 4. The CDR3 totals 14 residues. Germline CDR1 reads SGHNT; CDR2 reads YYREEE (reference sequence). CDR3 region: CASSPGTSYNEQFF. CDR3 DNA: TGTGCCAGCAGCCCCGGGACTAGTTACAATGAGCAGTTCTTC.

The chain has TRBV11-2 and TRBJ1-2; 9 bases match TRBD1. V was pared by 10 bases and J by 4 bases, with 13 bases of the junction left unmatched. This CDR3 is built from 15 residues. Germline-derived CDR1 and CDR2 are SGHAT and FQNNGV. The CDR3 loop reads CATRFTGGGSYGYTF. CDR3 sequence (DNA): TGTGCCACAAGATTCACAGGGGGCGGTAGCTATGGCTACACCTTC.

The chain recombines TRBV4-1 with TRBJ2-7, with 8 bases fitting TRBD1. CDR1 is MGHRA, CDR2 YSYEKL, per germline. V was clipped by 1 base and J by 0 bases; unmatched bases: 5. This CDR3 is built from 16 residues. The chain's CDR3 is CASSQGTGGSSYEQYF. The CDR3 nucleotides read TGCGCCAGCAGCCAAGGTACAGGGGGGAGCTCCTACGAGCAGTACTTC.

The rearrangement links TRBV6-6 to TRBJ2-7; 7 bases agree with TRBD2. The ends lost 5 bases at V and 5 bases at J; junction bases unmatched: 3. CDR1 and CDR2 from the germline V gene are MNHNY and SVGAGI (reference sequence). The CDR3 consists of 12 residues. The CDR3 coding sequence is TGTGCCAGCAGTCACGGACTAGACGAGCAGTACTTC. This sequence encodes CASSHGLDEQYF.

The CDR3 reads CASSSDRAEQYF. DNA for the CDR3: TGCGCCAGCAGCTCGGACAGGGCCGAGCAGTACTTC. The chain couples TRBV5-1 to TRBJ2-7, with 8 bases lining up with TRBD1. This CDR3 spans 12 amino acids. Germline trimming cut 3 bases from V and 6 bases from J; bases unmatched to any gene: 2. CDR1 is SGHRS, CDR2 YFSETQ, per germline.

This clone was counted a single time. The chain couples TRBV28 to TRBJ1-1, with TRBD1 matching over 7 bases. The length of the CDR3 is 15 residues. Germline values: CDR1 MDHEN, CDR2 SYDVKM. V shed 2 bases, J shed 0 bases, and the junction held 3 bases outside the gene matches. CDR3 region: CASSLQGDMNTEAFF. Written as DNA, the CDR3 is TGTGCCAGCAGTTTACAGGGGGACATGAACACTGAAGCTTTCTTT.

The chain employs TRBV28 and TRBJ1-2; D is unresolved. Germline V lookup: CDR1 MDHEN, CDR2 SYDVKM. The CDR3 contains 19 residues. The V gene lost 4 bases and the J gene lost 5 bases, with 29 bases spanning the gap. The CDR3 is CASSSSSRAPYIPIYGYTF. CDR3 coding DNA: TGTGCCAGCAGTTCTTCCTCGAGGGCCCCGTACATCCCCATATATGGCTACACCTTC.

The chain links TRBV7-2 to TRBJ1-4; a weak D match, TRBD1 (6 bases). This CDR3 is built from 15 residues. Trimming pared 5 bases from V and 7 bases from J, leaving 17 bases between. Germline CDR1 is SGHTA and CDR2 is FQGNSA. CDR3 sequence (DNA): TGTGCCAGCAGCCCCAACCCACAGGGATCTGAAAAACTGTTTTTT. It is translated as CASSPNPQGSEKLFF.

The rearrangement joins TRBV5-6 to TRBJ2-7; TRBD1 agrees at 9 bases. Germline V gives CDR1 SGHDT, CDR2 YYEEEE. There are 15 residues in the CDR3. Unmatched junction bases numbered 14, after V lost 4 bases and J lost 9 bases. CDR3 in DNA: TGTGCCAGCAGCAATCACCGGGACAGGGATTTATGGCAGTACTTC. Translation: CASSNHRDRDLWQYF.

The table lists this clone with a count of one. This chain connects TRBV4-1 to TRBJ2-5; 11 nucleotides align to TRBD2. There are 18 residues in the CDR3. V lost 0 bases and J lost 0; bases outside the gene matches: 6. Germline V gives CDR1 MGHRA, CDR2 YSYEKL. DNA of the CDR3: TGCGCCAGCAGCCAAGAAACTAGCGGGAGAGGGTACCAAGAGACCCAGTACTTC. This codes for CASSQETSGRGYQETQYF.

The chain has TRBV5-1 and TRBJ2-3; the match to TRBD2 covers 15 bases. Germline V lookup: CDR1 SGHRS, CDR2 YFSETQ. The J segment lost 5 bases and the V segment lost 2 bases, leaving 3 bases of the junction unmatched. The CDR3 loop spans 16 amino acids. In DNA, the CDR3 is TGCGCCAGCAGCTTCGGGACTAGCGGGGGGCAAGATACGCAGTATTTT. It specifies CASSFGTSGGQDTQYF.

CDR3 region: CASSESTRQETQYF. The CDR3 DNA reads TGTGCCAGCAGTGAATCGACAAGACAAGAGACCCAGTACTTC. The chain combines TRBV2 with TRBJ2-5; D is undetermined. Germline loops: CDR1 SNHLY, CDR2 FYNNEI. The CDR3 sequence is 14 residues long. Trimming shortened V by 2 bases and J by 2 bases, and 9 bases separated the two germline ends.

The CDR3 DNA reads TGTGCCAGCAGTTTAACTAGCAATTGGTACGAGCAGTACTTC. This sequence encodes CASSLTSNWYEQYF. The J gene is TRBJ2-7, the V gene TRBV28; D is perhaps TRBD2 (6 bases). The CDR3 has 14 amino acids. Trimming removed 2 bases from V and 4 bases from J, with 12 bases in between. Germline V gives CDR1 MDHEN, CDR2 SYDVKM.

The CDR3 is CASTRGGGYADTQYF. The CDR3 nucleotides read TGTGCCAGCACCCGAGGAGGAGGGTACGCAGATACGCAGTATTTT. The V and J genes are TRBV6-5 and TRBJ2-3, with D perhaps TRBD2 (6 bases). This CDR3 contains 15 residues. Germline loops: CDR1 MNHEY, CDR2 SVGAGI. V lost 7 bases and J lost 4, with 18 bases in between.

This chain joins TRBV7-2 and TRBJ1-3, with D unclear. The V end lost 5 bases, the J end lost 5 bases, and 19 bases lay between the germline ends. Per germline, CDR1 SGHTA and CDR2 FQGNSA. The CDR3 runs 16 residues. CDR3 bases: TGTGCCAGCAGCCACCATGGACGAGGGAATAGAAACACCATATATTTT. Translation gives CASSHHGRGNRNTIYF.

This chain connects TRBV7-2 to TRBJ1-5; D is unresolved. V gave up 3 bases and J gave up 0 bases, with 9 bases separating them. CDR3 length: 15 amino acids. Germline V gene sequence: CDR1 SGHTA, CDR2 FQGNSA. The CDR3 DNA sequence: TGTGCCAGCAGCTTGTCTCCTTATAGCAATCAGCCCCAGCATTTT. Encoded protein: CASSLSPYSNQPQHF.

The chain is built from TRBV24-1 and TRBJ2-1; no clear D. There are 13 residues in the CDR3. In germline, CDR1 is KGHDR, CDR2 SFDVKD. Trimming removed 3 bases from V and 9 bases from J, with 11 bases in between. The chain's CDR3 is CATSDSGSSEQFF. The CDR3 nucleotides are TGTGCCACCAGTGATAGTGGCAGTTCTGAGCAGTTCTTC.

The gene calls are TRBV6-2 or TRBV6-3 and TRBJ2-4; 11 bases are shared with TRBD2. This CDR3 spans 17 amino acids. The germline gives CDR1 MNHEY, CDR2 SVGEGT. V gave up 0 bases and J gave up 6 bases; unmatched junction bases: 7. The CDR3 sequence is CASSYSVAGGDVNIQYF. The CDR3, as DNA: TGTGCCAGCAGTTACTCAGTAGCGGGAGGGGATGTAAACATTCAGTACTTC.